This T cell receptor (beta chain) was captured by sequencing in a study of T cell clones after liver transplantation. Background on the study: Tolerant meant at least one year fully off immunosuppression without liver enzymes above twice normal.

This clone was detected only a few times. Its antigen is currently unknown. The CDR3 is made up of 16 amino acids. Germline values: CDR1 SGHDN, CDR2 FVKESK. V was pared by 1 base and J by 7 bases, with 9 bases of the junction left unmatched. Generated by immunoSEQ multiplex PCR, the TCRdb table keeps only in-frame clones and is missing some. The table lists 45,000 or so clones, 86% of them singletons. Study outcomes and limitations: Donor-reactive sequences fell more than third party-reactive ones, suggesting partial deletion.

This material consisted of CD4+ T cells from blood, taken 24 months after liver transplant. The rearrangement links TRBV14 to TRBJ2-1; 8 bases line up with TRBD1. The TCR comes from a human patient who received a liver transplant. Some of the T cells may derive from the graft donor. CDR3 in amino acids: CASSQGGSGGQNEQFF. CDR3 coding DNA: TGTGCCAGCAGCCAAGGAGGATCAGGGGGCCAAAATGAGCAGTTCTTC.